This note documents a single T cell receptor beta chain sequence. Its specificity is unknown. TCRdb reprocessed the RT-PCR reads with MiXCR, giving one entry per CDR3 protein. The table shows about 480,000 distinct CDR3 sequences, with about 25% occurring only once. The data belong to a study of response to subunit inactivated influenza vaccine. Findings and limits, study-wide: Each seasonal flu vaccination may recruit only limited new T cells, authors suggested.

V lost 6 bases and J lost 4; bases outside the gene matches: 5. This CDR3 has 14 amino acids. The germline V gene has CDR1 KGHSH and CDR2 LQKENI. This chain links TRBV18 with TRBJ1-5, with TRBD1 matching 8 bases. The receptor comes from a man in his forties or fifties who received an inactivated influenza vaccine. The material was CD4+ T cells sorted from PBMCs, obtained roughly 5 days after vaccination. In DNA, the CDR3 is TGTGCCAGCTCCCAGGACAGGGTAAATCAGCCCCAGCATTTT. As protein: CASSQDRVNQPQHF.